The next 21 T cell receptor beta chains were all read from a single sample in a study of technical replicates of blood from a handful of donors. TCRdb's table, derived via immunoSEQ multiplex PCR, lists solely in-frame clones and lacks some. The repertoire consists of about 88,000 clones, with just under 95% occurring once and the leading ten covering roughly 0.25%. Sequences were obtained from T cells isolated from PBMCs. The source is a human donor in good health.

This clone was seen only a few times. The CDR3 spells CASSVQGLNQPQHF. In DNA, the CDR3 is TGTGCCAGCAGCGTCCAGGGGCTCAATCAGCCCCAGCATTTT. The chain has TRBV9 and TRBJ1-5, with D tentatively TRBD1 (6 bases). Between the trimmed V and J ends, which lost 2 bases and 3 bases, there was a span of 9 bases. Germline V gene sequence: CDR1 SGDLS, CDR2 YYNGEE. There are 14 residues in the CDR3.

The gene calls are TRBV5-4 and TRBJ2-1; 9 bases align to TRBD2. CDR1 SGHNT and CDR2 YYREEE come from the germline V gene (reference sequence). The CDR3 length is 15 residues. Losses at the gene ends were 1 base for V and 4 bases for J; bases not matched to a gene: 3. CDR3 residues: CASSLRLAGYNEQFF. The DNA of the CDR3 is TGTGCCAGCAGCTTGAGGCTAGCGGGGTACAATGAGCAGTTCTTC.

This sequence joins TRBV9 and TRBJ2-1, with TRBD2 matching over 8 bases. Germline CDR1 is SGDLS and CDR2 is YYNGEE. The CDR3 is 15 amino acids. J gave up 4 bases and V 1 base, and 4 bases lay outside the gene matches. CDR3 loop: CASSVSLAGYNEQFF. The DNA of the CDR3 is TGTGCCAGCAGCGTAAGCCTAGCGGGTTACAATGAGCAGTTCTTC.

CDR3 sequence reads: CASSDSLAGATDTQYF. CDR3 nucleotide sequence: TGTGCCAGCAGTGACTCACTAGCGGGAGCTACAGATACGCAGTATTTT. The V gene is TRBV6-4, the J gene TRBJ2-3; 11 bases are shared with TRBD2. The CDR3 sequence is 16 residues long. The V gene end was trimmed by 0 bases and the J gene end by 3 bases; junction bases not matched to a gene: 2. Germline assignment: CDR1 MRHNA and CDR2 SNTAGT.

This sequence joins TRBV6-5 and TRBJ2-7, with TRBD1 identical over 8 bases. V was pared by 6 bases and J by 0 bases, with 7 bases of the junction left unmatched. CDR3 size: 15 residues. CDR1 is MNHEY, CDR2 SVGAGI, per germline. The CDR3 DNA sequence: TGTGCCAGCAGCCCAGGACAGGGCGTCTCCTACGAGCAGTACTTC. Residues: CASSPGQGVSYEQYF.

The chain joins TRBV6-5 to TRBJ1-1, with D possibly being TRBD1 (5 bases). The CDR3 is 15 residues long. V lost 1 base and J lost 0, with 9 bases in between. Germline loops: CDR1 MNHEY, CDR2 SVGAGI. The CDR3 DNA sequence: TGTGCCAGCAGTTACTTCGGGGGTATGAACACTGAAGCTTTCTTT. Translated: CASSYFGGMNTEAFF.

The gene calls are TRBV15 and TRBJ1-2; TRBD1 agrees at 7 bases. CDR3 size: 16 residues. The junction had 9 bases not matched to a gene; V was cut back by 1 base and J by 4 bases. Germline values: CDR1 LNHNV, CDR2 YYDKDF (reference sequence). Written as DNA, the CDR3 is TGTGCCACCAGCAGAGGGGGGTCCGGGACAGCCTATGGCTACACCTTC. The encoded protein is CATSRGGSGTAYGYTF.

J is TRBJ1-1 and V is TRBV6-5, with D possibly TRBD1 on 5 matching bases. This CDR3 contains 14 residues. The V gene's germline CDR1 is MNHEY and CDR2 SVGAGI. Trimming shortened V by 1 base and J by 5 bases, and 11 bases separated the two germline ends. In DNA, the CDR3 is TGTGCCAGCAGTTACTTGGCAGGGAGGACTGAAGCTTTCTTT. Encoded protein: CASSYLAGRTEAFF.

This chain uses TRBV29-1 with TRBJ2-6; no clear D. Trimming shortened V by 4 bases and J by 2 bases, and 3 bases separated the two germline ends. The CDR3 is 12 residues long. Germline CDR1 reads SQVTM; CDR2 reads ANQGSEA. The CDR3 loop reads CSVVTGANVLTF. The CDR3 region has the DNA TGCAGCGTTGTAACTGGGGCCAACGTCCTGACTTTC. Complete variable domain (other parts from reference TRBV29-1 and TRBJ2-6): SAVISQKPSRDICQRGTSLTIQCQVDSQVTMMFWYRQQPGQSLTLIATANQGSEATYESGFVIDKFPISRPNLTFSTLTVSNMSPEDSSIYLCSVVTGANVLTFGAGSRLTVL.

The chain uses TRBV19 and TRBJ2-1; a weak D match, TRBD2 (5 bases). V lost 8 bases and J lost 4, with 15 bases in between. The length of the CDR3 is 14 residues. The germline CDR1 and CDR2 sequences are LNHDA and SQIVND (reference sequence). CDR3 DNA: TGTGCCAGTTCTCGGGAACCAATTTACAATGAGCAGTTCTTC. Its protein is CASSREPIYNEQFF.

The V call is TRBV28, the J call TRBJ2-7; D is ambiguous. Trimming shortened V by 5 bases and J by 2 bases, and 7 bases separated the two germline ends. The CDR3 length is 12 residues. The germline V gene has CDR1 MDHEN and CDR2 SYDVKM. Here the CDR3 reads CASSHRTYEQYF. In DNA, the CDR3 is TGTGCCAGCAGTCACAGAACCTACGAGCAGTACTTC.

The chain recombines TRBV28 with TRBJ2-1; D gene ambiguous. Germline V gene lookup returns CDR1 MDHEN and CDR2 SYDVKM. The V gene lost 6 bases and the J gene lost 4 bases, with 13 bases spanning the gap. The CDR3 contains 14 residues. Written as DNA, the CDR3 is TGTGCCAGCAGCGCTCCCCTTACTTACAATGAGCAGTTCTTC. It is translated as CASSAPLTYNEQFF.

The V and J genes are TRBV4-1 and TRBJ2-1; D may be TRBD2 (6 bases). The CDR3 contains 17 residues. Trimming cost V 1 base and J 5 bases, with 18 bases left between them. Germline values: CDR1 MGHRA, CDR2 YSYEKL. The CDR3 is CASSQGETRALHNEQFF. CDR3 bases: TGCGCCAGCAGCCAAGGCGAGACTAGGGCCCTCCACAATGAGCAGTTCTTC.

The rearrangement joins TRBV14 to TRBJ2-7; no firm D call. The CDR3 contains 15 residues. CDR1 and CDR2 from the germline V gene are SGHDN and FVKESK. Trimming removed 1 base from V and 2 bases from J, with 12 bases in between. CDR3 residues: CASSQALFDTYEQYF. The CDR3 region has the DNA TGTGCCAGCAGCCAAGCCCTCTTCGACACCTACGAGCAGTACTTC. The full variable domain, completed using reference TRBV14 and TRBJ2-7, is EAGVTQFPSHSVIEKGQTVTLRCDPISGHDNLYWYRRVMGKEIKFLLHFVKESKQDESGMPNNRFLAERTGGTYSTLKVQPAELEDSGVYFCASSQALFDTYEQYFGPGTRLTVT.

V usage is TRBV11-3 and J usage is TRBJ2-3; TRBD1 might be the D (6 bases). The CDR3 runs 19 residues. Germline-derived CDR1 and CDR2 are SGHNT and YENEEA. The V gene lost 3 bases and the J gene lost 0 bases, with 22 bases spanning the gap. The CDR3 reads CASSFPGTPTDFSTDTQYF. In DNA form, the CDR3 reads TGTGCCAGCAGCTTTCCCGGGACACCAACCGATTTTAGCACAGATACGCAGTATTTT.

The chain recombines TRBV5-6 with TRBJ2-1; 8 bases align to TRBD1. Germline assignment: CDR1 SGHDT and CDR2 YYEEEE. The junction had 15 bases not matched to a gene; V was cut back by 4 bases and J by 9 bases. The CDR3 extends over 16 amino acids. CDR3 amino acids: CASSDQDRVGWGEQFF. CDR3 bases: TGTGCCAGCAGCGATCAGGACAGGGTCGGGTGGGGTGAGCAGTTCTTC.

The chain uses TRBV7-6 and TRBJ2-3, with D unresolved. Germline lookup yields CDR1 SGHVS and CDR2 FNYEAQ. Trimming stripped 3 bases from V and 5 bases from J, with 9 bases between. This CDR3 region has 13 residues. CDR3 protein: CASSFIVGDTQYF. CDR3 nucleotide sequence: TGTGCCAGCAGCTTCATCGTCGGAGATACGCAGTATTTT.

This chain links TRBV2 with TRBJ2-3, with a possible D match to TRBD1 (6 bases). CDR1 and CDR2 from the germline V gene are SNHLY and FYNNEI. The CDR3 is 12 amino acids. Trimming pared 8 bases from V and 2 bases from J, leaving 8 bases between. DNA for the CDR3: TGTGCCAGCGGACAGTACACAGATACGCAGTATTTT. Translated: CASGQYTDTQYF.

This chain connects TRBV27 to TRBJ2-7; weak D call: TRBD1 (6 bases). The CDR3 is 15 residues long. In germline, CDR1 is MNHEY, CDR2 SMNVEV (reference sequence). With 4 bases removed from V and 6 bases from J, the gap between germline ends came to 19 bases. The CDR3 DNA is TGTGCCAGCAGTTCGTTGACAGGCCAACAACGCGAGCAGTACTTC. Its protein product is CASSSLTGQQREQYF.

The gene calls are TRBV11-2 and TRBJ2-7; weak D call: TRBD2 (5 bases). The germline V gene encodes CDR1 SGHAT and CDR2 FQNNGV. The length of the CDR3 is 17 residues. V dropped 0 bases and J dropped 3 bases, with 18 bases sitting between them. The CDR3 reads CASSLEGGYPFVYEQYF. CDR3 coding DNA: TGTGCCAGCAGCTTAGAGGGCGGGTATCCCTTTGTCTACGAGCAGTACTTC.

The chain combines TRBV27 with TRBJ1-6; maybe TRBD1 (5 bases). Germline CDR1 is MNHEY and CDR2 is SMNVEV (reference sequence). The CDR3 loop spans 15 amino acids. The V end lost 3 bases, the J end lost 7 bases, and 13 bases lay between the germline ends. CDR3 nucleotides: TGTGCCAGCAGTTTTTATCGTGGGGGGAATTCACCCCTCCACTTT. Translating gives CASSFYRGGNSPLHF.